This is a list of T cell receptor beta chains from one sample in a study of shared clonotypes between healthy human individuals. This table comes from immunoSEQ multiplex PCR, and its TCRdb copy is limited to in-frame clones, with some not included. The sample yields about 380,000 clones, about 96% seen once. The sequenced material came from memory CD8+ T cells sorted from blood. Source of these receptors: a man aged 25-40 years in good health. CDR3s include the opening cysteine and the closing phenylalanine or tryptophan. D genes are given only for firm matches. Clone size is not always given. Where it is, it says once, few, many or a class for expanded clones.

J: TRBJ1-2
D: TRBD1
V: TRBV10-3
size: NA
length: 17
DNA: TGTGCCATCAGTGAGTCGGGACAGGGAACGGGTAACTATGGCTACACCTTC
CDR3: CAISESGQGTGNYGYTF

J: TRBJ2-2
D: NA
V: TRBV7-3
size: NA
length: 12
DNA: TGTGCCAGCAGTATACAGGGCGGGGAGCTGTTTTTT
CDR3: CASSIQGGELFF

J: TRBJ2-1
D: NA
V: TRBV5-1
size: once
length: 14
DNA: TGCGCCAGCAGCTTGGAAGCCCATTCCAATGAGCAGTTCTTC
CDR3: CASSLEAHSNEQFF

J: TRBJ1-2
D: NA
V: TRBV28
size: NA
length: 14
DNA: TGTGCCAGCAGTTCCCCCCCACAGGGCGGGGGCTACACCTTC
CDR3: CASSSPPQGGGYTF

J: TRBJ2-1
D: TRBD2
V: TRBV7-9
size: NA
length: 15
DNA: TGTGCCAGCAGCGGCTGGGTAGCGGGAGGACGGGAGCAGTTCTTC
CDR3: CASSGWVAGGREQFF

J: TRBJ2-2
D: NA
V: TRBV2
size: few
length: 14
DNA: TGTGCCAGCAGTGTTTCTCCGCAAACCGGGGAGCTGTTTTTT
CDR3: CASSVSPQTGELFF

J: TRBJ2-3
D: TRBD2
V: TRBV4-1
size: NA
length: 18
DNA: TGCGCCAGCAGCCATTCCCCCCTACTAGCGGGGGGCACAGATACGCAGTATTTT
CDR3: CASSHSPLLAGGTDTQYF

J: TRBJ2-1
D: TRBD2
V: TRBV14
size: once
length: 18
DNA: TGTGCCAGCAGCCAAGAGGCCCAACTAGCGGGAGGGCCCAATGAGCAGTTCTTC
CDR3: CASSQEAQLAGGPNEQFF

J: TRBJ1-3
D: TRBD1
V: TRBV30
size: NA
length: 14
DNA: TGTGCCTGGAGCGAGACAGGGGGTGGAAACACCATATATTTT
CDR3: CAWSETGGGNTIYF

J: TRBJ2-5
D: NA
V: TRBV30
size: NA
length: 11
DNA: TGTGCCTGGGGGTACCAAGAGACCCAGTACTTC
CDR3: CAWGYQETQYF

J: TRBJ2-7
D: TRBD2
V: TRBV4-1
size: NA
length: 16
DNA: TGCGCCAGCAGCGAAACCAATAGCGGGAGCTCCTACGAGCAGTACTTC
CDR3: CASSETNSGSSYEQYF

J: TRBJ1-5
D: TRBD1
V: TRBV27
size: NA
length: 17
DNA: TGTGCCAGCAGTAAATACCCTGGGACAGGGAAGGGTCAGCCCCAGCATTTT
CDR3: CASSKYPGTGKGQPQHF

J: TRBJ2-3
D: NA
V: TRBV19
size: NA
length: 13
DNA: TGTGCCAGTAGTATCGGGAGCACAGATACGCAGTATTTT
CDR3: CASSIGSTDTQYF

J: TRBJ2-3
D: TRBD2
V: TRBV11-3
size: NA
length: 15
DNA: TGTGCCAGCAGCTTAAGCGGGAGGGCCGCAGATACGCAGTATTTT
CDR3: CASSLSGRAADTQYF

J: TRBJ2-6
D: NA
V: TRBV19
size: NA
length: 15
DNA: TGTGCCAGTAGTATGCTGGGCTCTGGGGCCAACGTCCTGACTTTC
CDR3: CASSMLGSGANVLTF

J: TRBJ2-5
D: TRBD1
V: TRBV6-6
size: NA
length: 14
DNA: TGTGCCAGCAGCACCACAGGGGGCCAAGAGACCCAGTACTTC
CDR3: CASSTTGGQETQYF

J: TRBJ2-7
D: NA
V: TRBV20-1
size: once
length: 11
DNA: TGCAGTGCTAGACCAGCCTACGAGCAGTACTTC
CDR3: CSARPAYEQYF

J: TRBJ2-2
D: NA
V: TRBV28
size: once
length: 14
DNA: TGTGCCAGCAGGGGTCAGACGAACACCGGGGAGCTGTTTTTT
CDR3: CASRGQTNTGELFF

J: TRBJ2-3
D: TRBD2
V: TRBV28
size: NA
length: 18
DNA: TGTGCCAGCAGCTCTTTAGGAGTCTGGCGGGAGGTCACAGATACGCAGTATTTT
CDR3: CASSSLGVWREVTDTQYF

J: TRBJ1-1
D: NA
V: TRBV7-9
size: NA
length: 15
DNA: TGTGCCAGCAGCTTAGCCCAGGGCGTGAACACTGAAGCTTTCTTT
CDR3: CASSLAQGVNTEAFF

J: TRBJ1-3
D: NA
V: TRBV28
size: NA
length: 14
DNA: TGTGCCAGCAGTTTTAGGGGATCTGGAAACACCATATATTTT
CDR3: CASSFRGSGNTIYF

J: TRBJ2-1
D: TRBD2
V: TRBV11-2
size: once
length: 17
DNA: TGTGCCAGCAGCCAACTCATGACTAGCGGGAGAATAAATGAGCAGTTCTTC
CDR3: CASSQLMTSGRINEQFF

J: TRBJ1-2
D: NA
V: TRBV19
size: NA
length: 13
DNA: TGTGCCAGTAGTACAAGGGTTAACTATGGCTACACCTTC
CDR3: CASSTRVNYGYTF

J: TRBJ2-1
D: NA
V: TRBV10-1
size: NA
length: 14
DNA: TGCGCCAGCAGTGACACTAGCCGGTGGAATGAGCAGTTCTTC
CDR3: CASSDTSRWNEQFF

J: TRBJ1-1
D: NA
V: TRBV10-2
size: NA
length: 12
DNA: TGCGCCAGCAGTGAGCCAGCCGCGACAACTTTCTTT
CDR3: CASSEPAATTFF

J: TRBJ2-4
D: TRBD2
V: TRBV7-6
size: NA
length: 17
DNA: TGTGCCAGCAGCTTCCAAGTAGAGGCTAGCGGGGGAAACATTCAGTACTTC
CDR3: CASSFQVEASGGNIQYF

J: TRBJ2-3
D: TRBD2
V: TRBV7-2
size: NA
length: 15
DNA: TGTGCCAGCAGCGGAGCGGGAGGGAGGGCAGATACGCAGTATTTT
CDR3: CASSGAGGRADTQYF

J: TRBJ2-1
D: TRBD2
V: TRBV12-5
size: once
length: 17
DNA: TGTGCTAGTGGTTTGGTTCACCAGGGACTAGCCTTCAATGAGCAGTTCTTC
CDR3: CASGLVHQGLAFNEQFF

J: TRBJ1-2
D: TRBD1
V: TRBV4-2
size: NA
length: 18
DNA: TGTGCCAGCAGCCAAGATCGACGGTCTGGACAGGGTTACTATGGCTACACCTTC
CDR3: CASSQDRRSGQGYYGYTF

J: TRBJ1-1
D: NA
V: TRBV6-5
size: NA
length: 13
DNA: TGTGCCAGCAGTTACTCGATATATTCAGAAGCTTTCTTT
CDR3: CASSYSIYSEAFF

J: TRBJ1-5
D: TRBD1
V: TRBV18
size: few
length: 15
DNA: TGTGCCAGCTCACCTGGACAGGGGGCGACTCAGCCCCAGCATTTT
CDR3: CASSPGQGATQPQHF

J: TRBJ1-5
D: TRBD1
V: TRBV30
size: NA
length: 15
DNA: TGTGCCTGGAGTGTCAAGGGGGCAAGCAATCAGCCCCAGCATTTT
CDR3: CAWSVKGASNQPQHF

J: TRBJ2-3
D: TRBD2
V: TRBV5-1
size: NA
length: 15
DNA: TGCGCCAGCAGCCCGTGGACTAGCGGCACAGATACGCAGTATTTT
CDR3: CASSPWTSGTDTQYF

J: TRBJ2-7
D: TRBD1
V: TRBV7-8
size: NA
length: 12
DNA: TGTGCCAGCAGCCTCACAGGGGTGGAGCAGTACTTC
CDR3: CASSLTGVEQYF

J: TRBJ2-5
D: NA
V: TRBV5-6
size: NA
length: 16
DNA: TGTGCCAGCAGCTTGGGCGGCGGGACAGCGAAAGAGACCCAGTACTTC
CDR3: CASSLGGGTAKETQYF

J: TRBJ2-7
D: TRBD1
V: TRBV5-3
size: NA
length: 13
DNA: TGTGCCAGAAGACCAACAGGGGCCTACGAGCAGTACTTC
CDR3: CARRPTGAYEQYF

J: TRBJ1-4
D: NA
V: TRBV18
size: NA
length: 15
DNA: TGTGCCAGCTCACCACCGACAGGTTTCAATGAAAAACTGTTTTTT
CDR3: CASSPPTGFNEKLFF

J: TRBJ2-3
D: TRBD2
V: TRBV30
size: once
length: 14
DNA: TGTGCCTGGAGTGTGTCGGGAGGGTCTGATACGCAGTATTTT
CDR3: CAWSVSGGSDTQYF

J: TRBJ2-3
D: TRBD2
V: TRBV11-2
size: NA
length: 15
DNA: TGTGCCAGCAGCCCTCTAGCGGGAGGGGCGGATACGCAGTATTTT
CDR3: CASSPLAGGADTQYF

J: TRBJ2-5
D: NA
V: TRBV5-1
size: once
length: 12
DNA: TGCGCCAGCAGCTTACTAAAAGAGACCCAGTACTTC
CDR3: CASSLLKETQYF